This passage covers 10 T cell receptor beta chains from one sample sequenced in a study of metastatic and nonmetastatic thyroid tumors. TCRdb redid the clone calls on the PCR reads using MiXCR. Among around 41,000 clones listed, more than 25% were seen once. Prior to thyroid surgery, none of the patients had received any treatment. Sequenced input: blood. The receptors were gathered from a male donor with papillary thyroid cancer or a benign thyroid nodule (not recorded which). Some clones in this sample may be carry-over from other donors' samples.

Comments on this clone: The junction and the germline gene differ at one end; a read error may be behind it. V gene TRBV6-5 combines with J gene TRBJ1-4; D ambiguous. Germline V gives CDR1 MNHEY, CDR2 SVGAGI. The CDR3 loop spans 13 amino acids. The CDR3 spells CASSPGSNEKLFF. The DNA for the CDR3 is TGTGCAAGCAGCCCCGGGAGTAATGAAAAACTGTTTTTT.

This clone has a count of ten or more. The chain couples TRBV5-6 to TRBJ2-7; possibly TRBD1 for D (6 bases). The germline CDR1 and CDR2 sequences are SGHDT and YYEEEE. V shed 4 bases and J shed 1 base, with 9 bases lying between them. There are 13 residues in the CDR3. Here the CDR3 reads CASSLGQSYEQYF. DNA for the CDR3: TGTGCCAGCAGCCTAGGACAGTCCTACGAGCAGTACTTC.

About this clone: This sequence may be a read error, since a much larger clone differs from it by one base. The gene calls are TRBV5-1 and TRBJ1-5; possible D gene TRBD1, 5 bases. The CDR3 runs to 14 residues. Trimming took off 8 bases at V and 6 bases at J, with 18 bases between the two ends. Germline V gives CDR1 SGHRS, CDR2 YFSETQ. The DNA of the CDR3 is TGCGCCAGAAGCCCCCCCCCGGGGGGTCAGCCCCAGCATTTT. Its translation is CARSPPPGGQPQHF.

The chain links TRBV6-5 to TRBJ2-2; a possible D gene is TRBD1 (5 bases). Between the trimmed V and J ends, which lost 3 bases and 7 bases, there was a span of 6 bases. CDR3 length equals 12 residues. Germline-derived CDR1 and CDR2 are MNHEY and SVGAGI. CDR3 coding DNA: TGTGCCAGCAGTTATAGGGGCGGGGAGCTGTTTTTT. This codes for CASSYRGGELFF.

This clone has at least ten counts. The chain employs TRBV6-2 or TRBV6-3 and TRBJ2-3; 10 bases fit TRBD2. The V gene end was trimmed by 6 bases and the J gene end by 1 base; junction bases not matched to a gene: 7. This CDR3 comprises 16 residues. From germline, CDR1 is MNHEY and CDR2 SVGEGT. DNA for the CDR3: TGTGCCAGCAGCCAGACCCTAGCGGGGGGCACAGATACGCAGTATTTT. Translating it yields CASSQTLAGGTDTQYF.

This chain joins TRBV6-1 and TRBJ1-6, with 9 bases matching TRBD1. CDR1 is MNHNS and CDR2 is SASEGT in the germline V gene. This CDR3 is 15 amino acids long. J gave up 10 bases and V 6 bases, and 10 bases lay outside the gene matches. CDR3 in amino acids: CASRSGQGQFSPLHF. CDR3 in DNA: TGTGCCAGCAGATCGGGACAGGGCCAATTCTCACCCCTCCACTTT.

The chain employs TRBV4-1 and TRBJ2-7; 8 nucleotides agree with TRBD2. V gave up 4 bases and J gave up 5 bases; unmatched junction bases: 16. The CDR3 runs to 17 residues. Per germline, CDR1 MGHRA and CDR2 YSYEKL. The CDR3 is CASSRVLAVTNVNEQYF. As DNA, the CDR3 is TGCGCCAGCAGCCGAGTACTAGCGGTGACGAATGTGAACGAGCAGTACTTC.

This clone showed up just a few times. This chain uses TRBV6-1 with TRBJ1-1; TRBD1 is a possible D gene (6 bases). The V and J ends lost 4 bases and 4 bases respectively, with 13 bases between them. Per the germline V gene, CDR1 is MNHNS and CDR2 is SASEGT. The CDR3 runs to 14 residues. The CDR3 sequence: CASSATGMLTEAFF. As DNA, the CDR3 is TGTGCCAGCAGTGCAACAGGGATGCTCACTGAAGCTTTCTTT.

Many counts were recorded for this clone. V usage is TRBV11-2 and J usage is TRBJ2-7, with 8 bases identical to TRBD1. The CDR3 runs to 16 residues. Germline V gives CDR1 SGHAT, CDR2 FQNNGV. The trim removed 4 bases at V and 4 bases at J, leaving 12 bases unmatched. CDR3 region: CASSSNRDRNPYEQYF. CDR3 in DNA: TGTGCCAGCAGCTCGAACCGGGACAGGAACCCTTACGAGCAGTACTTC.

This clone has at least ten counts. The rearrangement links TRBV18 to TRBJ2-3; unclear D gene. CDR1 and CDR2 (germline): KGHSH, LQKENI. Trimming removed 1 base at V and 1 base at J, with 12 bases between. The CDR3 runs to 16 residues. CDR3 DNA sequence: TGTGCCAGCTCACCACAACAACAATGGGGCACAGATACGCAGTATTTT. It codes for CASSPQQQWGTDTQYF.